The rows below give T cell receptor beta chains drawn from one sample of a study of OX40 agonist ivuxolimab in advanced cancers. Profiling relied on immunoSEQ multiplex PCR, and the TCRdb table lists in-frame clones only, not all of them. The data contain 65,000 or so clones, approximately 88% of them seen just once; the ten biggest clones take up less than 2.5%. The sample here was CD4+ or CD8+ T cells sorted from blood, taken in a trial of the OX40 agonist ivuxolimab. Source of these receptors: an adult with an advanced solid tumor such as melanoma, head and neck, liver or kidney cancer. Each CDR3 is given with its conserved first and last residue. The D gene is left open where the match is weak. Clone size is shown for a subset of rows, as once, few, many or a class of expanded clone.

NA TRBJ2-1 TRBV7-8 NA TGTGCCAGCAGCTTAGCGGGGCTAGAGGGGACTGAGCAGTTCTTC CASSLAGLEGTEQFF
NA TRBJ2-3 TRBV11-2 NA TGTGCCAGCAGCTTCGACGGCGGCCCAGGGGATACGCAGTATTTT CASSFDGGPGDTQYF
NA TRBJ2-5 TRBV16 NA TGTGCCAGCAGCCGTGACACCCTGGGGACCCAGTACTTC CASSRDTLGTQYF
NA TRBJ1-5 TRBV4-1 NA TGCGCCAGCAGCCAAGTCAGGGGTCGGAGAGATCAGCCCCAGCATTTT CASSQVRGRRDQPQHF
NA TRBJ2-5 TRBV11-2 TRBD1 TGTGCCAGCAGCCATGGACAGGGCGGTGGAGAGACCCAGTACTTC CASSHGQGGGETQYF
NA TRBJ2-7 TRBV5-1 TRBD1 TGCGCCAGCAGCTTAAGGGGGCGCAATGACGAGCAGTACTTC CASSLRGRNDEQYF
once TRBJ2-7 TRBV6-6 NA TGTGCCAGCAGTTACTCGTCGGTTGGGGAGCAGTACTTC CASSYSSVGEQYF
NA TRBJ2-3 TRBV18 TRBD2 TGTGCCAGCTCACCCGGACTAGCGGGAGTCAGAGATACGCAGTATTTT CASSPGLAGVRDTQYF
few TRBJ2-7 TRBV10-1 NA TGCGCCAGCAGTGCCCCCGAGGCCTCGGTCTACGAGCAGTACTTC CASSAPEASVYEQYF
NA TRBJ1-5 TRBV7-9 NA TGTGCCAGCAGCTTAACGGAGAATCAGCCCCAGCATTTT CASSLTENQPQHF
NA TRBJ1-3 TRBV10-3 NA TGTGCCATCGGGAATCCGGTGACTACTGGAAACACCATATATTTT CAIGNPVTTGNTIYF
NA TRBJ2-1 TRBV21-1 NA TGTGCCAGCAGCAAAGCGCTGGAGCAGTGTAGTAATGAGCAGTTCTTC CASSKALEQCSNEQFF
NA TRBJ1-6 TRBV19 NA TGTGCCAGTAGCCGTACAGAGAAAAATTCACCCCTCCACTTT CASSRTEKNSPLHF
NA TRBJ1-4 TRBV27 NA TGTGCCAGCGGGGACCCTGCAACTAATGAAAAACTGTTTTTT CASGDPATNEKLFF
NA TRBJ1-2 TRBV29-1 NA TGCAGCGTGCTACAAGGTACCTATGGCTACACCTTC CSVLQGTYGYTF
NA TRBJ2-7 TRBV18 NA TGTGCCAGCTCACCGTTGTTCTCCTACGAGCAGTACTTC CASSPLFSYEQYF
NA TRBJ2-3 TRBV10-3 NA TGTGCCATCAGGCCGGGACGAACTACAGATACGCAGTATTTT CAIRPGRTTDTQYF
few TRBJ1-2 TRBV5-1 NA TGCGCCAGCAGTCCCCAGGGGTCGAGCTATGGCTACACCTTC CASSPQGSSYGYTF
once TRBJ2-3 TRBV27 NA TGTGCCAGCAGCGTAAACCATCTCATCACCAGCCAGGGGACGTCGCAGTATTTT CASSVNHLITSQGTSQYF
NA TRBJ1-6 TRBV4-3 NA TGCGCCAGCAGCCAAGATCGCGGAGGGGCATATAATTCACCCCTCCACTTT CASSQDRGGAYNSPLHF
NA TRBJ2-6 TRBV7-8 TRBD1 TGTGCCAGCAGCTTAGCGCCAAACAGGGGGACCCCCACTGGGGCCAACGTCCTGACTTTC CASSLAPNRGTPTGANVLTF
NA TRBJ2-1 TRBV7-9 NA TGTGCCAGCAGATCGAAACAGGGAGATGGGAACAATGAGCAGTTCTTC CASRSKQGDGNNEQFF
NA TRBJ2-1 TRBV7-9 TRBD1 TGTGCCAGCAGCCTAGGGGGCTTAACTATACAAGCTGAGCAGTTCTTC CASSLGGLTIQAEQFF
NA TRBJ2-3 TRBV6-6 TRBD1 TGTGCCAGCAGTTACGGTCCCGGGACAGGGATCGATACGCAGTATTTT CASSYGPGTGIDTQYF
NA TRBJ1-1 TRBV7-9 NA TGTGCCAGCAGCCCCGGGACCTTGAACACTGAAGCTTTCTTT CASSPGTLNTEAFF
NA TRBJ2-6 TRBV27 NA TGTGCCAGCAGTTTACAGCCCCCCAGTGCTGGGGCCAACGTCCTGACTTTC CASSLQPPSAGANVLTF
NA TRBJ1-6 TRBV2 NA TGTGCCAGCAGTGTCACGCTCGTCTCACCCCTCCACTTT CASSVTLVSPLHF
NA TRBJ2-3 TRBV2 NA TGTGCCAGCATAGGAGCAGATACGCAGTATTTT CASIGADTQYF
NA TRBJ1-5 TRBV9 NA TGTGCCAGCAGCGTAGGTGCAGGGGACAATCAGCCCCAGCATTTT CASSVGAGDNQPQHF
NA TRBJ1-6 TRBV19 NA TGTGCCAGTAGTATAGTCGTGTGGGGTGTCTCCTATAATTCACCCCTCCACTTT CASSIVVWGVSYNSPLHF
NA TRBJ2-7 TRBV7-3 NA TGTGCCAGCAGCTTCGTACCGGGCTACGAGCAGTACTTC CASSFVPGYEQYF
NA TRBJ1-5 TRBV29-1 TRBD1 TGCAGCGTTGTATACTGGCCAGGGGGCAGCAATCAGCCCCAGCATTTT CSVVYWPGGSNQPQHF
few TRBJ1-2 TRBV7-9 NA TGTGCCAGCCAGCGGACTGGTTATGGCTACACCTTC CASQRTGYGYTF
NA TRBJ2-1 TRBV27 TRBD2 TGTGCCAGCAGTATCGCCGGGACTAGTAAGGTAGGCGGTGAGCAGTTCTTC CASSIAGTSKVGGEQFF
NA TRBJ2-5 TRBV11-2 NA TGTGCCAGCAGCTTAGGAAGGAGCAGGATACAAGAGACCCAGTACTTC CASSLGRSRIQETQYF
NA TRBJ2-5 TRBV27 TRBD1 TGTGCCAGCAGTTCCAACAGGGGTCAAGAGACCCAGTACTTC CASSSNRGQETQYF
NA TRBJ1-3 TRBV18 TRBD1 TGTGCCAGCTCGCGACAAACCGGGACAGGGGGCCAAAACACCATATATTTT CASSRQTGTGGQNTIYF
NA TRBJ2-7 TRBV19 TRBD2 TGTGCCACCCGGAGCGGGAGGTCCCCCTACGAGCAGTACTTC CATRSGRSPYEQYF
NA TRBJ2-7 TRBV6-5 NA TGTGCCAGCACCCTCGGGGGCGAGCAGTACTTC CASTLGGEQYF
NA TRBJ1-2 TRBV6-5 NA TGTGCCAGCACAGACCGAGGGCGTTATGGCTACACCTTC CASTDRGRYGYTF
NA TRBJ1-5 TRBV4-2 NA TGTGCCAGCAGCCAAGTAGGGCAGGGAGGGCGTCAGCCCCAGCATTTT CASSQVGQGGRQPQHF
NA TRBJ2-5 TRBV19 TRBD1 TGTGCCAGTAGTACACAGGGGTGGATTGAGACCCAGTACTTC CASSTQGWIETQYF
NA TRBJ2-7 TRBV5-1 NA TGCGCCAGTTCTCCTCTTCAACAGGGAATCGGCGAGCAGTACTTC CASSPLQQGIGEQYF
NA TRBJ2-5 TRBV11-2 NA TGTGCCAGCAGCTTAGGTCAAGAGACCCAGTACTTC CASSLGQETQYF
few TRBJ2-7 TRBV19 NA TGTGCCAGTAGTATAGAGAGGAGGGGGCGCCACGAGCAGTACTTC CASSIERRGRHEQYF
NA TRBJ1-5 TRBV11-2 NA TGTGCCAGCAGCTTAGATCGTGGGGACAATCAGCCCCAGCATTTT CASSLDRGDNQPQHF
NA TRBJ2-2 TRBV5-4 TRBD1 TGTGCCAGCAGCAGACAGGGGGGCGGGGAGCTGTTTTTT CASSRQGGGELFF
NA TRBJ1-6 TRBV14 TRBD1 TGTGCCAGCAGCCAGGGACAGTATAATTCACCCCTCCACTTT CASSQGQYNSPLHF
NA TRBJ2-1 TRBV5-1 NA TGCGCCAGCAGCTTCTCAATTACCGACAATGAGCAGTTCTTC CASSFSITDNEQFF
NA TRBJ1-6 TRBV7-9 TRBD1 TGTGCCACCCCAAGCGATGGGACAGGGGATTCACCCCTCCACTTT CATPSDGTGDSPLHF
NA TRBJ1-1 TRBV18 NA TGTGCCAGCTCACCAGGCGGGGCAGGGGTCACTGAAGCTTTCTTT CASSPGGAGVTEAFF
NA TRBJ2-5 TRBV6-5 NA TGTGCCAGCAGTCGGCGGGGATGGGGCCAAGAGACCCAGTACTTC CASSRRGWGQETQYF
NA TRBJ2-7 TRBV14 NA TGTGCCAGCAGCCAAGACCGCTACGAGCAGTACTTC CASSQDRYEQYF
NA TRBJ2-1 TRBV11-3 NA TGTGCCAGCAGCATCAGAAGCTCCTACAATGAGCAGTTCTTC CASSIRSSYNEQFF
NA TRBJ1-1 TRBV7-9 NA TGTGCCAGCAGCTTATACCACACTGAAGCTTTCTTT CASSLYHTEAFF
NA TRBJ2-6 TRBV7-6 NA TGTGCCAGCAGCCCTCGTCAGGGGATCAGTGGGGCCAACGTCCTGACTTTC CASSPRQGISGANVLTF
NA TRBJ1-2 TRBV27 NA TGTGCCAGCAGTTTTTCGGGCCTTGGCTATGGCTACACCTTC CASSFSGLGYGYTF
few TRBJ2-7 TRBV7-9 NA TGTGCCAGCAGCCCTTCCGGGACGGAGTACGAGCAGTACTTC CASSPSGTEYEQYF
NA TRBJ1-2 TRBV4-3 NA TGCGCCAGCAGCCAAGATCAACCGGGGTACGGCTATGGCTACACCTTC CASSQDQPGYGYGYTF